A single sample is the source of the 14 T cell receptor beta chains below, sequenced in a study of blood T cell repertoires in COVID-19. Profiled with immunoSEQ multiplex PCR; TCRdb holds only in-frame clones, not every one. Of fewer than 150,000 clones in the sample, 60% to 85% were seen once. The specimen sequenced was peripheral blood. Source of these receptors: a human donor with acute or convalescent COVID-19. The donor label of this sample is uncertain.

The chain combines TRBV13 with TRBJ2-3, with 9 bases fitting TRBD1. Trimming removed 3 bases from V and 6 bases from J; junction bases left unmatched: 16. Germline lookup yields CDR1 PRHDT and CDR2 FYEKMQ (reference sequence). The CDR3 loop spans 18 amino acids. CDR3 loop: CASSFRGARQGVRDTQYF. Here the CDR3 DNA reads TGTGCCAGCAGCTTTCGGGGCGCGCGACAGGGGGTGCGGGATACGCAGTATTTT.

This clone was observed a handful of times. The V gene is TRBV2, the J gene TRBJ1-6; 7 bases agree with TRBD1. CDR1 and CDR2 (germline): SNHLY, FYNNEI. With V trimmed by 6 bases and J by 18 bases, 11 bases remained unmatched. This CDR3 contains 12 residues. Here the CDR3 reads CASRGDSPGHHF. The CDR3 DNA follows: TGTGCCAGCAGAGGGGACAGCCCAGGTCACCACTTT. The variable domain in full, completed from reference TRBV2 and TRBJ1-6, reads EPEVTQTPSHQVTQMGQEVILRCVPISNHLYFYWYRQILGQKVEFLVSFYNNEISEKSEIFDDQFSVERPDGSNFTLKIRSTKLEDSAMYFCASRGDSPGHHFGNGTRLTVT.

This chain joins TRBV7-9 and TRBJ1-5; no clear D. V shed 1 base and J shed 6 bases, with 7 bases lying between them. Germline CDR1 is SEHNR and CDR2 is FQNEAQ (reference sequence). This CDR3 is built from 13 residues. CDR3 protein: CASSLGDSQPQHF. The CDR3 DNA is TGTGCCAGCAGCTTAGGCGATTCTCAGCCCCAGCATTTT. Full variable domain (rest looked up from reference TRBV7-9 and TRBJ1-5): DTGVSQNPRHKITKRGQNVTFRCDPISEHNRLYWYRQTLGQGPEFLTYFQNEAQLEKSRLLSDRFSAERPKGSFSTLEIQRTEQGDSAMYLCASSLGDSQPQHFGDGTRLSIL.

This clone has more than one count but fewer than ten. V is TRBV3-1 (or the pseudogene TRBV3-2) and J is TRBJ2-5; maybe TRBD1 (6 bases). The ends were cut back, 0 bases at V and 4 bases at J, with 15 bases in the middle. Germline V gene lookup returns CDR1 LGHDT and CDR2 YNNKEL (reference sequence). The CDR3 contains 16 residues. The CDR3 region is CASSQDEAGAGETQYF. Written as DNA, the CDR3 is TGTGCCAGCAGCCAAGATGAGGCAGGGGCAGGAGAGACCCAGTACTTC.

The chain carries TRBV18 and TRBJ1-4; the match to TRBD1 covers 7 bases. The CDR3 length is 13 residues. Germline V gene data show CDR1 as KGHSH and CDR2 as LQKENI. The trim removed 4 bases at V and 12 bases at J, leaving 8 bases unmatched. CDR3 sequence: CASSLVGQAQLFF. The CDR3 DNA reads TGTGCCAGCTCACTCGTTGGACAGGCTCAACTGTTTTTT.

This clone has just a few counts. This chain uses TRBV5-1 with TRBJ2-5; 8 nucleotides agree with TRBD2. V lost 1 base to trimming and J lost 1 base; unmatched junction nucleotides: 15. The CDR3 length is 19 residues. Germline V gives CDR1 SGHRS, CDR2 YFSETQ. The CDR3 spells CASSLSPSGSGGLQETQYF. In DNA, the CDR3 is TGCGCCAGCAGCTTGTCTCCAAGTGGGTCGGGGGGGCTCCAAGAGACCCAGTACTTC.

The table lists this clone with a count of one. Here the CDR3 DNA reads TGTGCCACCAGTGATTCTAGCGGGGGCCAAGAGACCCAGTACTTC. Translated: CATSDSSGGQETQYF. The chain uses TRBV24-1 and TRBJ2-5, with 10 bases lining up with TRBD2. V gave up 2 bases and J gave up 1 base; unmatched junction bases: 0. The CDR3 length is 15 residues. CDR1 and CDR2 from the germline V gene are KGHDR and SFDVKD.

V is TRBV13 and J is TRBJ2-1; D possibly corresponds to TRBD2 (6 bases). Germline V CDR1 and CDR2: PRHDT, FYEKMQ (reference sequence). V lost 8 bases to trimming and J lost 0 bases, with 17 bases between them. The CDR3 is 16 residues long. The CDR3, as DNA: TGTGCCAGCGCTAGAGGAGGGCCGAGCTCCTACAATGAGCAGTTCTTC. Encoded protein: CASARGGPSSYNEQFF.

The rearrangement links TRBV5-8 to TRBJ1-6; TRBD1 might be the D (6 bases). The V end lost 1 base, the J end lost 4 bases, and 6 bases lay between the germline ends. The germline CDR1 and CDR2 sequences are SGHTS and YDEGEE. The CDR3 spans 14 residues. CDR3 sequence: CASSLTGYNSPLHF. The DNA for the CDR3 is TGTGCCAGCAGCTTGACAGGGTATAATTCACCCCTCCACTTT.

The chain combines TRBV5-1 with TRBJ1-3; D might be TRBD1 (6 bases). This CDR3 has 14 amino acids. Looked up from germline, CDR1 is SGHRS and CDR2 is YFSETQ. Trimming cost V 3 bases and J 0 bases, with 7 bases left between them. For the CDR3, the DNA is TGCGCCAGCAGCTCAGGGGACTCTGGAAACACCATATATTTT. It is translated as CASSSGDSGNTIYF. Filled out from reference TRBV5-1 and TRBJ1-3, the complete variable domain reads KAGVTQTPRYLIKTRGQQVTLSCSPISGHRSVSWYQQTPGQGLQFLFEYFSETQRNKGNFPGRFSGRQFSNSRSEMNVSTLELGDSALYLCASSSGDSGNTIYFGEGSWLTVV.

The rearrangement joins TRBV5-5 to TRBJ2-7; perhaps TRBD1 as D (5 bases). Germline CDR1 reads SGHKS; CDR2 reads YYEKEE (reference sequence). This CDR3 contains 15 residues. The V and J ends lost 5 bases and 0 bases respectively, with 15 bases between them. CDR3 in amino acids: CASSRNMDNSYEQYV. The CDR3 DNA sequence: TGTGCCAGCAGTAGAAACATGGACAACTCCTACGAGCAGTACGTC.

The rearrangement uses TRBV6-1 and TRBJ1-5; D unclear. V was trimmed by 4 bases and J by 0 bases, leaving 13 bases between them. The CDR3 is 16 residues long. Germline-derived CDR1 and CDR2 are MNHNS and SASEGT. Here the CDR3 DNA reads TGTGCCAGCAGTGGATTAGCGCAAATTAGCAATCAGCCCCAGCATTTT. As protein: CASSGLAQISNQPQHF.

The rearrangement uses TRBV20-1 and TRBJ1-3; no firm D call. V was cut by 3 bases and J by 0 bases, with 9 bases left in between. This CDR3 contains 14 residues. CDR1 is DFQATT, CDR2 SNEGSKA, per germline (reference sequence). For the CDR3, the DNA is TGCAGTGCTAGTCGGTCTAGCTCTGGAAACACCATATATTTT. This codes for CSASRSSSGNTIYF.

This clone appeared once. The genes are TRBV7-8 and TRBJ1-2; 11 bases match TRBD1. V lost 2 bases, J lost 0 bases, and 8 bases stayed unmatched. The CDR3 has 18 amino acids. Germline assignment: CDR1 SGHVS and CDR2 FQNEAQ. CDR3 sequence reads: CASSLLRTGGRANYGYTF. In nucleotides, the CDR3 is TGTGCCAGCAGCTTACTGAGGACAGGGGGCAGAGCTAACTATGGCTACACCTTC. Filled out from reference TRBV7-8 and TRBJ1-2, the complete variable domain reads GAGVSQSPRYKVAKRGQDVALRCDPISGHVSLFWYQQALGQGPEFLTYFQNEAQLDKSGLPSDRFFAERPEGSVSTLKIQRTQQEDSAVYLCASSLLRTGGRANYGYTFGSGTRLTVV.